Sequencing of this T cell receptor (beta chain) was carried out in a study of OX40 agonist ivuxolimab in advanced cancers. Background on the study: Three partial responders included one hepatocellular carcinoma patient and two cutaneous melanoma patients.

Study-wide results and caveats: Within 6 weeks, CD4+ and CD8+ blood T cells expanded clonally at 0.1 to 3.0 mg/kg.

Clones were sequenced by immunoSEQ multiplex PCR, and TCRdb holds only the in-frame ones, with some missing. This sample has about 86,000 clones, with about 89% found just once. Note on this clone: The antigen remains unidentified.

Trimming left V 4 bases short and J 1 base short, with 11 bases between. The CDR3 length is 14 residues. CDR1 is SGDLS, CDR2 YYNGEE, per germline. The sequencing here drew on CD4+ or CD8+ T cells sorted from blood, taken in a trial of the OX40 agonist ivuxolimab. The V gene is TRBV9, the J gene TRBJ2-5; D perhaps matches TRBD2 (6 bases). The receptor was derived from an adult with an advanced solid tumor such as melanoma, head and neck, liver or kidney cancer. The CDR3 reads CASSSRDSQETQYF. In DNA form, the CDR3 reads TGTGCCAGCAGCTCCCGGGACTCCCAAGAGACCCAGTACTTC.